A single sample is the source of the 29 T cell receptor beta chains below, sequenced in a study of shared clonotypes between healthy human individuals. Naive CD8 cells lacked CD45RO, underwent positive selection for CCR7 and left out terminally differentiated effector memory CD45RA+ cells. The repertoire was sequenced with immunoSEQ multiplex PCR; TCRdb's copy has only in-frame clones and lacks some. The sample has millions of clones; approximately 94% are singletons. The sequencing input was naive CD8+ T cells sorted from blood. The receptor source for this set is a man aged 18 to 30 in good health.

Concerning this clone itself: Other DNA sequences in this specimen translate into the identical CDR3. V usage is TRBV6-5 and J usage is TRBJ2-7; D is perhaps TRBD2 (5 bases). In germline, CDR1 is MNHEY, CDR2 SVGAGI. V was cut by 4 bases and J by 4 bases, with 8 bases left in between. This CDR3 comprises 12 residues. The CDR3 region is CASSLRGYEQYF. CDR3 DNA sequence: TGTGCCAGCAGTTTAAGAGGGTACGAGCAGTACTTC.

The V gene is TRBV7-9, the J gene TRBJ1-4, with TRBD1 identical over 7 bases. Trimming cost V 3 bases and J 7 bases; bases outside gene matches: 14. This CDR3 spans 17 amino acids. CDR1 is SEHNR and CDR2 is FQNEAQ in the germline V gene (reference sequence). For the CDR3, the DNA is TGTGCCAGCAGCTTCAGCATGGAGGGGGCAGTCATTGAAAAACTGTTTTTT. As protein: CASSFSMEGAVIEKLFF. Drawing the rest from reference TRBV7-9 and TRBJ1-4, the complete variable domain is DTGVSQNPRHKITKRGQNVTFRCDPISEHNRLYWYRQTLGQGPEFLTYFQNEAQLEKSRLLSDRFSAERPKGSFSTLEIQRTEQGDSAMYLCASSFSMEGAVIEKLFFGSGTQLSVL.

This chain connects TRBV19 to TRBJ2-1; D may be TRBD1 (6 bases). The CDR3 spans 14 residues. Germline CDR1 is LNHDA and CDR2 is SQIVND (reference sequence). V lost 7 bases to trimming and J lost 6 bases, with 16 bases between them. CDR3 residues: CASTIWSGANEQFF. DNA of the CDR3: TGTGCCAGTACCATATGGTCAGGGGCCAATGAGCAGTTCTTC.

CDR3 region: CASRLGSYYGYTF. The CDR3 nucleotides read TGCGCCAGCAGACTCGGGTCCTACTATGGCTACACCTTC. The chain has TRBV5-1 and TRBJ1-2; D not resolved. Germline V gene lookup returns CDR1 SGHRS and CDR2 YFSETQ. V lost 5 bases and J 3 bases, leaving 11 bases between the germline ends. CDR3 length: 13 residues.

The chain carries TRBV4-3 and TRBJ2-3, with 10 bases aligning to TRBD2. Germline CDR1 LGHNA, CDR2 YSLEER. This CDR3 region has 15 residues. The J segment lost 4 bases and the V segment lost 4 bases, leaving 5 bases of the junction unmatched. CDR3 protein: CASSPQLAGADTQYF. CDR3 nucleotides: TGCGCCAGCAGCCCTCAGCTAGCGGGGGCAGATACGCAGTATTTT.

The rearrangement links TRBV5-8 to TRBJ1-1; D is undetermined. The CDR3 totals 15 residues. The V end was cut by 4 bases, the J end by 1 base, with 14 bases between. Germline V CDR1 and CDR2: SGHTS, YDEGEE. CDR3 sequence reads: CASSQYRQWNTEAFF. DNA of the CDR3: TGTGCCAGCAGCCAATACAGACAATGGAACACTGAAGCTTTCTTT.

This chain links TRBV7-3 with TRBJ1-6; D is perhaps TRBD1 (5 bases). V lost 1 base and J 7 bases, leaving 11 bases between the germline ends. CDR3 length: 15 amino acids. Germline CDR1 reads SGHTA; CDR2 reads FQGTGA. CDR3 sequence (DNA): TGTGCCAGCAGCTTAATGGGTGGGGGGAATTCACCCCTCCACTTT. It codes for CASSLMGGGNSPLHF.

CDR3 nucleotide sequence: TGTGCCAGCGAACCCACCGGACTAGCGGGTATTGATACGCAGTATTTT. Translating it yields CASEPTGLAGIDTQYF. The chain uses TRBV5-6 and TRBJ2-3, with 11 positions matching TRBD2. The germline CDR1 and CDR2 sequences are SGHDT and YYEEEE. V lost 7 bases and J lost 6; bases outside the gene matches: 13. This CDR3 spans 16 amino acids. Full variable domain (outside the CDR3, taken from reference TRBV5-6 and TRBJ2-3): DAGVTQSPTHLIKTRGQQVTLRCSPKSGHDTVSWYQQALGQGPQFIFQYYEEEERQRGNFPDRFSGHQFPNYSSELNVNALLLGDSALYLCASEPTGLAGIDTQYFGPGTRLTVL.

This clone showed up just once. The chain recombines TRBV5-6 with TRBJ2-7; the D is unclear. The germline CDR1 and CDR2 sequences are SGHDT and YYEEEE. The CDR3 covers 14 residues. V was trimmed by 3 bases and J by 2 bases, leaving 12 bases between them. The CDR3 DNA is TGTGCCAGCAGCTGGTCTTTGGCCGCCTACGAGCAGTACTTC. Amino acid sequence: CASSWSLAAYEQYF. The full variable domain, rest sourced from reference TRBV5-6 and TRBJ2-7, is DAGVTQSPTHLIKTRGQQVTLRCSPKSGHDTVSWYQQALGQGPQFIFQYYEEEERQRGNFPDRFSGHQFPNYSSELNVNALLLGDSALYLCASSWSLAAYEQYFGPGTRLTVT.

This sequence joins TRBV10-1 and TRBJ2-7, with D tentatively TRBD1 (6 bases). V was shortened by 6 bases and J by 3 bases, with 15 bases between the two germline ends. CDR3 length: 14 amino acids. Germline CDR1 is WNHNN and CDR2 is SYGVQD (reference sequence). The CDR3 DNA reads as TGCGCCAGCAGCCCCGGGACAAAGGGCTACGAGCAGTACTTC. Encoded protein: CASSPGTKGYEQYF.

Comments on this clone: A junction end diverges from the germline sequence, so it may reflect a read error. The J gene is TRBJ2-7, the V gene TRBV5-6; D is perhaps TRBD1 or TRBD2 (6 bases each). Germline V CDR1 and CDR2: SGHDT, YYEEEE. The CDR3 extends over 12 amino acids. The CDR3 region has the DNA TGTGCCAGCAGCCTGTGGACCGGGGGCCAGATCTTC. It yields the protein CASSLWTGGQIF.

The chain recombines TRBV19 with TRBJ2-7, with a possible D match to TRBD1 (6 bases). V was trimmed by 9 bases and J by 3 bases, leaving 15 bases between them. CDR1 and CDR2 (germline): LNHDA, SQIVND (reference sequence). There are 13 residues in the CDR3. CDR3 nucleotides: TGTGCCAGCACCGGGACAACTTTCTACGAGCAGTACTTC. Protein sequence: CASTGTTFYEQYF. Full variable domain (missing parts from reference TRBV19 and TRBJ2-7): DGGITQSPKYLFRKEGQNVTLSCEQNLNHDAMYWYRQDPGQGLRLIYYSQIVNDFQKGDIAEGYSVSREKKESFPLTVTSAQKNPTAFYLCASTGTTFYEQYFGPGTRLTVT.

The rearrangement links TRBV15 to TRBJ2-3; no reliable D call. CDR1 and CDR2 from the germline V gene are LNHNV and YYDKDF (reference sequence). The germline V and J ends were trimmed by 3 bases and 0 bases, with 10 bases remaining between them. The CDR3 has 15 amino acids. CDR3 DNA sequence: TGTGCCACCAGCAGCGGCGCATTCAGCACAGATACGCAGTATTTT. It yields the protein CATSSGAFSTDTQYF.

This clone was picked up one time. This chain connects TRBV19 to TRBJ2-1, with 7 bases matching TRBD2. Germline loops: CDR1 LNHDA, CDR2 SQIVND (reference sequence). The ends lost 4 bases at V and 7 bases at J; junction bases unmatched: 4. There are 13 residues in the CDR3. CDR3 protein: CASSTPSGNEQFF. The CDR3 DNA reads TGTGCCAGTAGTACCCCTAGCGGTAATGAGCAGTTCTTC.

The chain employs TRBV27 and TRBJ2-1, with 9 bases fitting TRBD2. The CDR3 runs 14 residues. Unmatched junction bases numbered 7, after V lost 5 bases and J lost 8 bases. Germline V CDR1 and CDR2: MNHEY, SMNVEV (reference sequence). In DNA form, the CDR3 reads TGTGCCAGCAGTAATAGCGGGAGCTGGGATGAGCAGTTCTTC. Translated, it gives CASSNSGSWDEQFF.

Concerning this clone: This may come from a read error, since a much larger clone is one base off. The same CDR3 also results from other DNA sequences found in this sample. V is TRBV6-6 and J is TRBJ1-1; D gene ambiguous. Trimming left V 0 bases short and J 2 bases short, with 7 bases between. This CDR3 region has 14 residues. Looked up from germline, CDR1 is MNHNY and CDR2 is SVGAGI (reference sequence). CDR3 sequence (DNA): TGTGCCAGCAGTTACTCGGAGGGTAACACTGAAGCTTTCTTT. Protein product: CASSYSEGNTEAFF.

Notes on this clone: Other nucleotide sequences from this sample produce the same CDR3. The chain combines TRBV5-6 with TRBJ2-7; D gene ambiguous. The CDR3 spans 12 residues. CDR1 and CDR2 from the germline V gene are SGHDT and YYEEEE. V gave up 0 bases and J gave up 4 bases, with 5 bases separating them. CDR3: CASSLVSYEQYF. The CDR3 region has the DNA TGTGCCAGCAGCTTGGTGTCGTACGAGCAGTACTTC.

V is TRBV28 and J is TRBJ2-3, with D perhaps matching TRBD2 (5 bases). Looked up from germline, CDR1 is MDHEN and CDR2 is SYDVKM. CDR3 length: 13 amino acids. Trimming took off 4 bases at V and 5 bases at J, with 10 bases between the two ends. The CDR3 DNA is TGTGCCAGCAGTTACGGGGTAATAGATACGCAGTATTTT. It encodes CASSYGVIDTQYF.

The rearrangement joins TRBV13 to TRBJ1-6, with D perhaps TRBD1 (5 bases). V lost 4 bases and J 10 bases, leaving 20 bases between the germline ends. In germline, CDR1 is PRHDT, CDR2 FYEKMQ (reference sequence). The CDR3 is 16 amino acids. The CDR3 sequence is CASSSADAGGPSPLHF. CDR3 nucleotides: TGTGCCAGCAGCTCGGCGGATGCCGGGGGACCGTCACCCCTCCACTTT.

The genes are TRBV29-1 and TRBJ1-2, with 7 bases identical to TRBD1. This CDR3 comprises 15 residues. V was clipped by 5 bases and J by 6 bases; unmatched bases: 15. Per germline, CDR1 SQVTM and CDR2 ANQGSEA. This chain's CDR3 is CSVYQTGLLLNGYTF. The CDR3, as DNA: TGCAGCGTTTATCAGACAGGGTTGTTATTAAATGGCTACACCTTC.

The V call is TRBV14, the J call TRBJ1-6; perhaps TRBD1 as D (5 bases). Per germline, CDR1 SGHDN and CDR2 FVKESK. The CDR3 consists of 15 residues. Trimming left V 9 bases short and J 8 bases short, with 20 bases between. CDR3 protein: CASPRVFGIDSPLHF. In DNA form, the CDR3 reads TGTGCCAGTCCCAGGGTGTTTGGTATAGATTCACCCCTCCACTTT.

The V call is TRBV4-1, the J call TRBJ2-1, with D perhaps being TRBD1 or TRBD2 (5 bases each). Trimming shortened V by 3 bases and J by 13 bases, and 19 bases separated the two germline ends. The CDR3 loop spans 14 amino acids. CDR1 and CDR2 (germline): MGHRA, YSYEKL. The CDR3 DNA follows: TGCGCCAGCAGCCACGTAGGGGACGGCGCCCCTCAGTTCTTC. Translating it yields CASSHVGDGAPQFF.

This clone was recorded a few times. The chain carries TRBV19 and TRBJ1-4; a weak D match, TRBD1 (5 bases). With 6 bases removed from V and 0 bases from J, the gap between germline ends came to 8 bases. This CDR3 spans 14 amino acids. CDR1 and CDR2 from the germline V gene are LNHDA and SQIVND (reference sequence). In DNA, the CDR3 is TGTGCCAGTAGCTGGGGGACAACTAATGAAAAACTGTTTTTT. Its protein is CASSWGTTNEKLFF.

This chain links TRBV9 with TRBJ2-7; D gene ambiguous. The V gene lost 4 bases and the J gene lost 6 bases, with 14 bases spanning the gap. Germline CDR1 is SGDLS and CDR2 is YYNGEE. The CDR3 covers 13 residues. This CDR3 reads CASSFRTGSEQYF. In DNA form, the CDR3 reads TGTGCCAGCAGCTTCCGGACGGGCTCCGAGCAGTACTTC.

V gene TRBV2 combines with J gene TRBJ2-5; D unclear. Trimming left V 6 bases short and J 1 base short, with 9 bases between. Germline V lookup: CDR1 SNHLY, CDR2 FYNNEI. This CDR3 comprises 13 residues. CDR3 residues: CASRRRIQETQYF. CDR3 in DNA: TGTGCCAGCAGAAGACGAATCCAAGAGACCCAGTACTTC.

The CDR3 DNA follows: TGTGCCAGCAGCCTACGGGACGGGAACAATGAGCAGTTCTTC. Amino acids: CASSLRDGNNEQFF. V usage is TRBV7-9 and J usage is TRBJ2-1; either TRBD1 or TRBD2 may supply D (5 bases each). V lost 5 bases to trimming and J lost 5 bases, with 13 bases between them. The germline gives CDR1 SEHNR, CDR2 FQNEAQ (reference sequence). There are 14 residues in the CDR3. Full variable domain (remainder filled in from reference TRBV7-9 and TRBJ2-1): DTGVSQNPRHKITKRGQNVTFRCDPISEHNRLYWYRQTLGQGPEFLTYFQNEAQLEKSRLLSDRFSAERPKGSFSTLEIQRTEQGDSAMYLCASSLRDGNNEQFFGPGTRLTVL.

This chain's CDR3 is CASSQDRAGGSGEQYF. Here the CDR3 DNA reads TGCGCCAGCAGCCAAGATCGGGCGGGGGGCTCCGGGGAGCAGTACTTC. This chain connects TRBV4-1 to TRBJ2-7; 8 positions match TRBD2. The CDR3 length is 16 residues. J lost 7 bases, V lost 0 bases, and 11 bases had no gene match. CDR1 is MGHRA and CDR2 is YSYEKL in the germline V gene.

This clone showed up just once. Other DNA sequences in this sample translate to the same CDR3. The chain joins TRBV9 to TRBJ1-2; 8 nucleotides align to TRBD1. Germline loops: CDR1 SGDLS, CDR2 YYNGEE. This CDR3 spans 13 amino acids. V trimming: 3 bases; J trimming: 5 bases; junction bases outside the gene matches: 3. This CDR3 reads CASSGGTGYGYTF. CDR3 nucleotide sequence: TGTGCCAGCAGCGGTGGGACAGGTTATGGCTACACCTTC.

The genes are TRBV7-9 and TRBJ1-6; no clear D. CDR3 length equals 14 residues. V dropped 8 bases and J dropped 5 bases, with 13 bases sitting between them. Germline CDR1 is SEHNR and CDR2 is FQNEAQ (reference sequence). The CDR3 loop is CASGAEENNSPLHF. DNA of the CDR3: TGTGCCAGCGGAGCCGAGGAGAATAATTCACCCCTCCACTTT.